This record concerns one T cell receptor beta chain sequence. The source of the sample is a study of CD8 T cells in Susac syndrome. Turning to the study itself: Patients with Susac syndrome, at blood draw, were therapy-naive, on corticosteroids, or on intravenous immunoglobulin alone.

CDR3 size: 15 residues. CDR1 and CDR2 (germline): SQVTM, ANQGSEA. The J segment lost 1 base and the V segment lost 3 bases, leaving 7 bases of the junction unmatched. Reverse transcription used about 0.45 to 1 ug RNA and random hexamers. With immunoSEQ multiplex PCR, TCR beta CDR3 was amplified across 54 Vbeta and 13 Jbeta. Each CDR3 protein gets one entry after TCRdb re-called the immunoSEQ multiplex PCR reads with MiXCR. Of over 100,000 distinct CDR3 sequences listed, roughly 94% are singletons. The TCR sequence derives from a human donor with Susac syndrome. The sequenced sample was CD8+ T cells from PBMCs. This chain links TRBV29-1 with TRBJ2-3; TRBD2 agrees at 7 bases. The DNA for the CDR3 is TGCAGCGTTGAGGGAGGGCTAGCGGGCACAGATACGCAGTATTTT. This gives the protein CSVEGGLAGTDTQYF.